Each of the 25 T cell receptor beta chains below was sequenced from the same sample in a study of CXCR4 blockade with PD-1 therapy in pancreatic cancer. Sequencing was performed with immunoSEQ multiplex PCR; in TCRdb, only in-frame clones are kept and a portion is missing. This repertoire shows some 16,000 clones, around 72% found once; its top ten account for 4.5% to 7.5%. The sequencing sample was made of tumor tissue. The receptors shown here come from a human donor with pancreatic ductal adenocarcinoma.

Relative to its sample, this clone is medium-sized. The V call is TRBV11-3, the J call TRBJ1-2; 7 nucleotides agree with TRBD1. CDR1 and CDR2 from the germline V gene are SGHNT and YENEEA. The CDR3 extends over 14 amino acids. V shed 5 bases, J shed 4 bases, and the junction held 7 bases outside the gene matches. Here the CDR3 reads CASSPRDSRYGYTF. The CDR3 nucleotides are TGTGCCAGCAGCCCCCGGGACAGCCGCTATGGCTACACCTTC.

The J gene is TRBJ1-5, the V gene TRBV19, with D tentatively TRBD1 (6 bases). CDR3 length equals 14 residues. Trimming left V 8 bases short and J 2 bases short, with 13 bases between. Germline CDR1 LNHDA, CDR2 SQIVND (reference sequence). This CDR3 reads CASARNRGNQPQHF. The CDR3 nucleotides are TGTGCCAGTGCCAGGAACAGGGGCAATCAGCCCCAGCATTTT.

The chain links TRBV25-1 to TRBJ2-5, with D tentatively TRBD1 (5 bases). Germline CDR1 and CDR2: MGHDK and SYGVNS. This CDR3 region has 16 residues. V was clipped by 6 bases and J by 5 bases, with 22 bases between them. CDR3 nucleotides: TGTGCCAGCAGCCTCCGAGTCCGACAGTCCGGGGAGACCCAGTACTTC. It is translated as CASSLRVRQSGETQYF.

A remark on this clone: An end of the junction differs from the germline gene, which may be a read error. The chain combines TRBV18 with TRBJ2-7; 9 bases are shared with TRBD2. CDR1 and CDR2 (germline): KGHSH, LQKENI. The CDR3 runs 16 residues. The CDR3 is CASSPRISGRSYEQYF. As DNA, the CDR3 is TGTGCCAGCTCACCACGGATTAGCGGGAGATCCTACGAACAGTACTTC.

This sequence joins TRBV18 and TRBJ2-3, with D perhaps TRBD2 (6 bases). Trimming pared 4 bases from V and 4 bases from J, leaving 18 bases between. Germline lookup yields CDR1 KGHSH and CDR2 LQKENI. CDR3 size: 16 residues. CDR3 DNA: TGTGCCAGCTCACTGGAGGCCAGGTGGGGGGCAGATACGCAGTATTTT. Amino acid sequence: CASSLEARWGADTQYF.

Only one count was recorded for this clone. CDR3 sequence (DNA): TGTGCCAGTAGTATTTCAGCGGGAGGGGGAACAGATACGCAGTATTTT. Translation: CASSISAGGGTDTQYF. The J gene is TRBJ2-3, the V gene TRBV19; 10 nucleotides align to TRBD2. Germline trimming cut 3 bases from V and 3 bases from J; bases unmatched to any gene: 6. The germline gives CDR1 LNHDA, CDR2 SQIVND (reference sequence). CDR3 size: 16 residues.

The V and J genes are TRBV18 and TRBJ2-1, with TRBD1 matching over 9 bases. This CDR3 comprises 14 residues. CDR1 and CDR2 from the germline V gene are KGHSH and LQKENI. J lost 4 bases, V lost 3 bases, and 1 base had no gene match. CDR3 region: CASSPTGGYNEQFF. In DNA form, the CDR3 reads TGTGCCAGCTCACCGACAGGGGGTTACAATGAGCAGTTCTTC. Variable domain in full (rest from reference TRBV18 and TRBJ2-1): NAGVMQNPRHLVRRRGQEARLRCSPMKGHSHVYWYRQLPEEGLKFMVYLQKENIIDESGMPKERFSAEFPKEGPSILRIQQVVRGDSAAYFCASSPTGGYNEQFFGPGTRLTVL.

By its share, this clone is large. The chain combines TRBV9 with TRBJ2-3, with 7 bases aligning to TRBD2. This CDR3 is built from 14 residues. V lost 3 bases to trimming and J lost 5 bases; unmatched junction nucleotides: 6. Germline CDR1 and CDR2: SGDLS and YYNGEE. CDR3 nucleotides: TGTGCCAGCAGCGCAAGCGGGAAACTAGATACGCAGTATTTT. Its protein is CASSASGKLDTQYF.

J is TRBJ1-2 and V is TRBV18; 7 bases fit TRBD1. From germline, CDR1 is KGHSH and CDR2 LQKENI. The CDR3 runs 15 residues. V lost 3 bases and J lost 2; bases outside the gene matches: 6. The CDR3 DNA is TGTGCCAGCTCACCGACAGGGAGTCGGAACTATGGCTACACCTTC. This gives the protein CASSPTGSRNYGYTF.

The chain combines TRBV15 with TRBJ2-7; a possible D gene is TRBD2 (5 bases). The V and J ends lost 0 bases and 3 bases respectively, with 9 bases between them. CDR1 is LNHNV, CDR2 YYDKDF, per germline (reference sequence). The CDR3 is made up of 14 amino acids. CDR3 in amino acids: CATSRDLSDYEQYF. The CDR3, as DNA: TGTGCCACCAGCAGAGATCTTAGCGACTACGAGCAGTACTTC.

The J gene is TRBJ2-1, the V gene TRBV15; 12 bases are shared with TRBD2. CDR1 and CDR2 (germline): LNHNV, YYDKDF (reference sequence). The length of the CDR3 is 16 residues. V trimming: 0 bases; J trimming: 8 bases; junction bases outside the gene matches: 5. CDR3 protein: CATSRDLAGGPDEQFF. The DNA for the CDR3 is TGTGCCACCAGCAGAGACCTAGCGGGAGGGCCCGATGAGCAGTTCTTC.

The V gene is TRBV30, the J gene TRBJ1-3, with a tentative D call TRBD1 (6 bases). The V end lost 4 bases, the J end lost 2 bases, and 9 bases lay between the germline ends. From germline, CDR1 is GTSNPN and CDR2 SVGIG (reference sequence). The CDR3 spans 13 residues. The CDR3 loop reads CAWNPGAGNTIYF. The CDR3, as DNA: TGTGCCTGGAACCCAGGGGCTGGAAACACCATATATTTT.

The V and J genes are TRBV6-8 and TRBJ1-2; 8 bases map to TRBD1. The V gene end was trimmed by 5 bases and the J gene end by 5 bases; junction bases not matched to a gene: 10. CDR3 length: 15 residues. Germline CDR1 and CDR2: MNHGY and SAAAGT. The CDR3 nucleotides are TGTGCCAGCAGTCCAGGGGGCGCAAGGACTTATGGCTACACCTTC. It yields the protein CASSPGGARTYGYTF.

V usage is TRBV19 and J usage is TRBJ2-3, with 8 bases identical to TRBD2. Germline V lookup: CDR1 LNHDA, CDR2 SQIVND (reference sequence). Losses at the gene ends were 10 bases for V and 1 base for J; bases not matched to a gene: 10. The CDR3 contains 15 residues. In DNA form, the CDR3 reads TGTGCCACGAATGGAGCGGGAGTGGGCACAGATACGCAGTATTTT. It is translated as CATNGAGVGTDTQYF.

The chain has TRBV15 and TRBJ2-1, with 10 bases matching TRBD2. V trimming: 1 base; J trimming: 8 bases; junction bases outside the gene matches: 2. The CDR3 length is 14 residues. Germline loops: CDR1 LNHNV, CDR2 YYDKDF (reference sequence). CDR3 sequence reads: CATSRAAGGDEQFF. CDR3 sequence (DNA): TGTGCCACCAGCAGAGCAGCGGGAGGGGATGAGCAGTTCTTC.

CDR3 sequence reads: CASSLAVYTDTQYF. Here the CDR3 DNA reads TGTGCCAGCAGTCTAGCGGTATACACAGATACGCAGTATTTT. This sequence joins TRBV28 and TRBJ2-3; 7 nucleotides line up with TRBD2. This CDR3 comprises 14 residues. V lost 5 bases, J lost 2 bases, and 4 bases stayed unmatched. Germline V gene sequence: CDR1 MDHEN, CDR2 SYDVKM.

CDR3: CASSTRTSGRIKFF. For the CDR3, the DNA is TGTGCCAGTAGTACACGGACTAGCGGGAGGATAAAGTTCTTC. The chain combines TRBV19 with TRBJ2-1; 14 nucleotides match TRBD2. The CDR3 has 14 amino acids. CDR1 is LNHDA, CDR2 SQIVND, per germline (reference sequence). Trimming removed 4 bases from V and 14 bases from J; junction bases left unmatched: 7.

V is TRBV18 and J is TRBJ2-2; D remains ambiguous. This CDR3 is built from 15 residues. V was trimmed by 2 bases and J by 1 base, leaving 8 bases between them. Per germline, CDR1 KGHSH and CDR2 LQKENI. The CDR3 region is CASSPGRVNTGELFF. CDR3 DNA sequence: TGTGCCAGCTCACCAGGGCGCGTGAACACCGGGGAGCTGTTTTTT. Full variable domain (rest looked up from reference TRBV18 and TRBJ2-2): NAGVMQNPRHLVRRRGQEARLRCSPMKGHSHVYWYRQLPEEGLKFMVYLQKENIIDESGMPKERFSAEFPKEGPSILRIQQVVRGDSAAYFCASSPGRVNTGELFFGEGSRLTVL.

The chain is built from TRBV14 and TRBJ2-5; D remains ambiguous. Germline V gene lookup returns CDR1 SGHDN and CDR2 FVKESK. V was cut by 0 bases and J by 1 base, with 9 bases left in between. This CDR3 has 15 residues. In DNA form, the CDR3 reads TGTGCCAGCAGCCAAGAAAGAATAGCCCAAGAGACCCAGTACTTC. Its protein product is CASSQERIAQETQYF.

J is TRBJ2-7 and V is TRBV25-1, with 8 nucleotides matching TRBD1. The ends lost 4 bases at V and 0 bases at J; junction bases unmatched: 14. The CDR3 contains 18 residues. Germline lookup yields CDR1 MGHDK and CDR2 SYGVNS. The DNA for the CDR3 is TGTGCCAGCAGTGCCCGGACAGGGAACAAAATTCTCTCCTACGAGCAGTACTTC. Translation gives CASSARTGNKILSYEQYF.

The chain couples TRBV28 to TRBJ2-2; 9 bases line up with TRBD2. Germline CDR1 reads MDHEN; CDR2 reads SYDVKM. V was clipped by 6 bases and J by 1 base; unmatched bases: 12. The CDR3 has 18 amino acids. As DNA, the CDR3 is TGTGCCAGCAGCACTCCTCCCTGGACTAGCGAGAACACCGGGGAGCTGTTTTTT. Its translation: CASSTPPWTSENTGELFF.

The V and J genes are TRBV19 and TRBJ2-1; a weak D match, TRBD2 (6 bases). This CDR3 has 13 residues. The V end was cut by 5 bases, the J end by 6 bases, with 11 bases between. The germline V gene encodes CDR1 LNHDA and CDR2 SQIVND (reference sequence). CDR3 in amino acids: CASSPGLFNEQFF. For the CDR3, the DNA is TGTGCCAGTAGTCCGGGACTTTTCAATGAGCAGTTCTTC.

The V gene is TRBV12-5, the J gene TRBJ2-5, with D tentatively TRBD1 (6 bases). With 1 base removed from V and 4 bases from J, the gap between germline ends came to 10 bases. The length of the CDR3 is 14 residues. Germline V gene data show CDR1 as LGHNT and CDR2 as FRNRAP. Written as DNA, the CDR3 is TGTGCTAGTGGTTTGGCTCAGGGGATAGAGACCCAGTACTTC. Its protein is CASGLAQGIETQYF.

This CDR3 is CASSLAGTYNEQFF. The DNA for the CDR3 is TGTGCCAGCAGCCTGGCGGGGACTTACAATGAGCAGTTCTTC. This chain links TRBV11-3 with TRBJ2-1; maybe TRBD2 (6 bases). Germline assignment: CDR1 SGHNT and CDR2 YENEEA. The CDR3 runs 14 residues. Trimming removed 5 bases from V and 4 bases from J, with 12 bases in between.

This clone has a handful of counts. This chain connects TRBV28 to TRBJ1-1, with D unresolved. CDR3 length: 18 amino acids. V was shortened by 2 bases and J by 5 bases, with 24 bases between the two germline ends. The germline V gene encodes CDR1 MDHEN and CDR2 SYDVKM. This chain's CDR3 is CASSLNLPTLGGQTEAFF. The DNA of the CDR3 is TGTGCCAGCAGTTTAAACCTTCCCACCCTGGGAGGGCAGACTGAAGCTTTCTTT.